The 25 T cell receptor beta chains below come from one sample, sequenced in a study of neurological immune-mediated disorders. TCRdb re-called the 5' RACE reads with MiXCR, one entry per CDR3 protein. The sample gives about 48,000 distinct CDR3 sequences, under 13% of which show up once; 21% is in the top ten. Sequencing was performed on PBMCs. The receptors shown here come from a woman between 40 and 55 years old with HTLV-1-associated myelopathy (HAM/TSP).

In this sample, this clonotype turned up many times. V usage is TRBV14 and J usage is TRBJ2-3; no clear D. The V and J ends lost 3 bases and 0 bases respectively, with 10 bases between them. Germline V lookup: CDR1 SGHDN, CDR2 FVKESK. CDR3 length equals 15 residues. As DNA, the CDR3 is TGTGCCAGCAGCCAGTGGTTACCTAGCACAGATACGCAGTATTTT. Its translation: CASSQWLPSTDTQYF.

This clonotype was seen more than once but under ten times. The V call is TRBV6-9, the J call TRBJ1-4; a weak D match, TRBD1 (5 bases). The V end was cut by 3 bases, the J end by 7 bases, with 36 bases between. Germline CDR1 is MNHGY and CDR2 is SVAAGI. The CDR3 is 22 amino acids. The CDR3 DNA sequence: TGTGCCAGCAGTTACCCAACGGAAAGAAAGGGGTCCAGGGAACTAGTCATTGAAAAACTGTTTTTT. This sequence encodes CASSYPTERKGSRELVIEKLFF.

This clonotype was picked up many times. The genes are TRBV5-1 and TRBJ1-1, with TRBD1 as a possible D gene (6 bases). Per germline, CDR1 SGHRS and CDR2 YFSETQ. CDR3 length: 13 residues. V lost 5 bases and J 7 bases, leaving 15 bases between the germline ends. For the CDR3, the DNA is TGCGCCAGCAGTCCTACAGGGAGTGGTGAAGCTTTCTTT. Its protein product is CASSPTGSGEAFF.

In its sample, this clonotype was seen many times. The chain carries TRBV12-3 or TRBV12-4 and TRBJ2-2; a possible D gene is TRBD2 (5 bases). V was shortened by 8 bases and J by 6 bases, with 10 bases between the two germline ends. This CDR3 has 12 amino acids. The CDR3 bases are TGTGCCAGCCGCGGGTCCCCCGGGGAGCTGTTTTTT. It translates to CASRGSPGELFF.

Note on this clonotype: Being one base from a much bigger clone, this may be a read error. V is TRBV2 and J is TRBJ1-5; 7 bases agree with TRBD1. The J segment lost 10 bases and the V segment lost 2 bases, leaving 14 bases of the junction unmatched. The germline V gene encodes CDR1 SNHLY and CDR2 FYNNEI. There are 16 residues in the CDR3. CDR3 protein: CASSELKGAFGHPQHF. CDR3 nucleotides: TGTGCCAGCAGTGAATTGAAGGGGGCGTTCGGTCATCCCCAGCATTTT.

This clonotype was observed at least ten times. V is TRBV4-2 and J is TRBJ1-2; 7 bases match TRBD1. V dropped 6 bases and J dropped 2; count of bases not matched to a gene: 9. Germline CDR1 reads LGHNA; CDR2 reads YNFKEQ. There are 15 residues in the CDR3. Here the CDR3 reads CASRPDEGANYGYTF. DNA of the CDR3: TGTGCCAGCAGACCAGATGAGGGGGCGAACTATGGCTACACCTTC.

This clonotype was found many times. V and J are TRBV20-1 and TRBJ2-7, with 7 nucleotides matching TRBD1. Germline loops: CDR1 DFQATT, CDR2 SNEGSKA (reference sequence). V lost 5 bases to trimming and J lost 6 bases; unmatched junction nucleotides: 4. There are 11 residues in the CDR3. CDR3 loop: CSAYRGGEQYF. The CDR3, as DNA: TGCAGTGCTTACAGGGGTGGCGAGCAGTACTTC.

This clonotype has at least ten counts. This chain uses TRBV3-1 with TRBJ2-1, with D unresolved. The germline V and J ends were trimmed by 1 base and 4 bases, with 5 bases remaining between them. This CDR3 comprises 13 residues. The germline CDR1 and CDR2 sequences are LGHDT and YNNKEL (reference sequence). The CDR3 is CASSQVAYNEQFF. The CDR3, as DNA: TGTGCCAGCAGCCAAGTGGCATACAATGAGCAGTTCTTC.

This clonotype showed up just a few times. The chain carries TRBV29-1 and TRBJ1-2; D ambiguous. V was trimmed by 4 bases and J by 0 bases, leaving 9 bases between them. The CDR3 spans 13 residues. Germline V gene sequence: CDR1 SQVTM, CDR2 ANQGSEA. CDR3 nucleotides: TGCAGCGTTGTCGGCGGATCTAACTATGGCTACACCTTC. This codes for CSVVGGSNYGYTF. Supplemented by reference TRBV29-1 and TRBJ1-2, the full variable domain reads SAVISQKPSRDICQRGTSLTIQCQVDSQVTMMFWYRQQPGQSLTLIATANQGSEATYESGFVIDKFPISRPNLTFSTLTVSNMSPEDSSIYLCSVVGGSNYGYTFGSGTRLTVV.

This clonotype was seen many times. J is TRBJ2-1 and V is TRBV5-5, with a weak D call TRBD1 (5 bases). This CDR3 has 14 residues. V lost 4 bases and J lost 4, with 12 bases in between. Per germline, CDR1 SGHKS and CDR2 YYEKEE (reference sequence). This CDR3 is CASSHNTGYNEQFF. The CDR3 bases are TGTGCCAGCAGCCACAATACAGGTTACAATGAGCAGTTCTTC. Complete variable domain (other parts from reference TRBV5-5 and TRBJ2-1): DAGVTQSPTHLIKTRGQQVTLRCSPISGHKSVSWYQQVLGQGPQFIFQYYEKEERGRGNFPDRFSARQFPNYSSELNVNALLLGDSALYLCASSHNTGYNEQFFGPGTRLTVL.

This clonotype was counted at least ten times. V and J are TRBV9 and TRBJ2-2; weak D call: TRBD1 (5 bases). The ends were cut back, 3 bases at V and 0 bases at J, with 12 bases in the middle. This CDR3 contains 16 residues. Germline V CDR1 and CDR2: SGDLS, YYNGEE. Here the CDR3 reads CASSARTPANTGELFF. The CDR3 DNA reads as TGTGCCAGCAGCGCAAGGACACCTGCGAACACCGGGGAGCTGTTTTTT. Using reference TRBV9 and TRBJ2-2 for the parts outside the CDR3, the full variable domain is DSGVTQTPKHLITATGQRVTLRCSPRSGDLSVYWYQQSLDQGLQFLIQYYNGEERAKGNILERFSAQQFPDLHSELNLSSLELGDSALYFCASSARTPANTGELFFGEGSRLTVL.

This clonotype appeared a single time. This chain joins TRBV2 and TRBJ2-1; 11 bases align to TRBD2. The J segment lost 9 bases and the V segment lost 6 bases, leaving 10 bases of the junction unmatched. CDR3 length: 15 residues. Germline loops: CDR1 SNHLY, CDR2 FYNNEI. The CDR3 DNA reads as TGTGCCAGCAGCCTTAGCGGGGGGGCCTCCAGTGAGCAGTTCTTC. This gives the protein CASSLSGGASSEQFF.

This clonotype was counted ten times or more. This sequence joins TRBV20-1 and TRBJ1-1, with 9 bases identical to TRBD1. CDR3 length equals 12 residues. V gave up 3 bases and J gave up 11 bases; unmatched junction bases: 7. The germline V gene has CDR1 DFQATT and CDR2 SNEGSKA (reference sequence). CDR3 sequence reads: CSASQGTGWAFF. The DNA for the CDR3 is TGCAGTGCTAGCCAGGGGACAGGGTGGGCTTTCTTT.

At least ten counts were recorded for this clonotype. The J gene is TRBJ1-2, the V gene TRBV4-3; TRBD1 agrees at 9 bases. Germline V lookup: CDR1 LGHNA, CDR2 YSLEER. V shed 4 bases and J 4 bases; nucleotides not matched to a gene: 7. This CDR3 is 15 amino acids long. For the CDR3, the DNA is TGCGCCAGCAGCCCCACCCTGGACAGGGGCTATGGCTACACCTTC. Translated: CASSPTLDRGYGYTF.

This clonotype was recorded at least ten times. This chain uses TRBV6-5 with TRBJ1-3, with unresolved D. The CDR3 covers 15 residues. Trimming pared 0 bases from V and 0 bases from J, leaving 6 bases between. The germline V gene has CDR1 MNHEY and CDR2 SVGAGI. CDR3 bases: TGTGCCAGCAGTTACTCGAGTCTCTCTGGAAACACCATATATTTT. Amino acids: CASSYSSLSGNTIYF.

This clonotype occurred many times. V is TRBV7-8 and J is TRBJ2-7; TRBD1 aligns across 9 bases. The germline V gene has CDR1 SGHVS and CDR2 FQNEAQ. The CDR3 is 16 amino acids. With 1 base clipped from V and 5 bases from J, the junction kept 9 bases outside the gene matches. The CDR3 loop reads CASSLGLGTGPDEQYF. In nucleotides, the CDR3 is TGTGCCAGCAGCTTAGGATTGGGGACAGGGCCGGACGAGCAGTACTTC.

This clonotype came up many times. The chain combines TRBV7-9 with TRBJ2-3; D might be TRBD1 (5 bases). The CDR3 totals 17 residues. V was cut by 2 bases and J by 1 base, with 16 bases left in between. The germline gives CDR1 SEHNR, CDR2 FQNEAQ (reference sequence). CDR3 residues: CASSLSLRVGGTDTQYF. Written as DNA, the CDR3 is TGTGCCAGCAGCTTAAGCCTCAGGGTAGGAGGCACAGATACGCAGTATTTT.

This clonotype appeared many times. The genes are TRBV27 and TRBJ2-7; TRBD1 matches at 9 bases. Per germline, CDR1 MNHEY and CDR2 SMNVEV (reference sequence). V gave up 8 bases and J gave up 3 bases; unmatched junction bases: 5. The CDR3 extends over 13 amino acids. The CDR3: CASAPGQGYEQYF. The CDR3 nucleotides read TGTGCCAGCGCACCGGGACAGGGCTACGAGCAGTACTTC.

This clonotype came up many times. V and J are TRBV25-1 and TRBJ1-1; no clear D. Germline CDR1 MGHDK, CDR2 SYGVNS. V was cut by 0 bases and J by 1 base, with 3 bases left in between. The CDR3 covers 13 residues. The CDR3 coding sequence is TGTGCCAGCAGTGAATACAGGAACACTGAAGCTTTCTTT. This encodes CASSEYRNTEAFF. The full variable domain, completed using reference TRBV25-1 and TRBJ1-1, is EADIYQTPRYLVIGTGKKITLECSQTMGHDKMYWYQQDPGMELHLIHYSYGVNSTEKGDLSSESTVSRIRTEHFPLTLESARPSHTSQYLCASSEYRNTEAFFGQGTRLTVV.

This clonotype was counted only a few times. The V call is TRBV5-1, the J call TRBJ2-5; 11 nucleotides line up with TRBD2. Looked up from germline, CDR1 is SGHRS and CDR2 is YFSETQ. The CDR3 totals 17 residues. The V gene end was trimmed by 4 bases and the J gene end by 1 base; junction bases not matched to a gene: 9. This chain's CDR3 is CASSVSTSGGPQETQYF. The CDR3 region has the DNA TGCGCCAGCAGCGTTTCCACTAGCGGGGGACCCCAAGAGACCCAGTACTTC.

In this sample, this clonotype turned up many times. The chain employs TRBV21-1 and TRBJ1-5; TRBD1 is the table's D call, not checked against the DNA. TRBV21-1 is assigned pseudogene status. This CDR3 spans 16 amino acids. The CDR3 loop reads CASSSLRGVGNQPQHF. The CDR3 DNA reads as TGTGCCAGCAGCTCCTTACGGGGGGTAGGGAATCAGCCCCAGCATTTT.

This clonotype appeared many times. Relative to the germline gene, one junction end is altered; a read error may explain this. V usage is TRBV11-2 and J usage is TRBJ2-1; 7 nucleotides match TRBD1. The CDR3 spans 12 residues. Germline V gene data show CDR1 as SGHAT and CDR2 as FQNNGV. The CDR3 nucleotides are TGTGCCAGCAGCTTAGGACAGGGTCCTTTGGTCTTC. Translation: CASSLGQGPLVF.

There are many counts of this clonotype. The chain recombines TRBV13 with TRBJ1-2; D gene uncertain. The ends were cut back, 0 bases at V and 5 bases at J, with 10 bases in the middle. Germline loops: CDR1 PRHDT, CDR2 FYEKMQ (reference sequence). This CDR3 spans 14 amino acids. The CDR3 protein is CASSLGRVDYGYTF. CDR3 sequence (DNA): TGTGCCAGCAGCTTAGGCCGGGTGGATTATGGCTACACCTTC.

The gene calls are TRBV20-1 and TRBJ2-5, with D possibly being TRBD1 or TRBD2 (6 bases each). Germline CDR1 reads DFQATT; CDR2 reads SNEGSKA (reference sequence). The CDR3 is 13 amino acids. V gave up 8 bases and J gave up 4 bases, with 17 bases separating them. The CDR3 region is CSFFLGGPETQYF. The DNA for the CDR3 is TGCAGTTTTTTTCTTGGGGGGCCAGAGACCCAGTACTTC.

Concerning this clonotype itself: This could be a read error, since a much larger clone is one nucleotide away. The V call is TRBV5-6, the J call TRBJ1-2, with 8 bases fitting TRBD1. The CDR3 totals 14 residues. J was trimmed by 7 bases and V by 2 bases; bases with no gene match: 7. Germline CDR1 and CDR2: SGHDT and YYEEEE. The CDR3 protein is CASSFYGQGSGYTF. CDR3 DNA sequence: TGTGCCAGCAGCTTCTACGGACAGGGCTCTGGCTACACCTTC.